This T cell receptor beta chain was identified in a study of blood T cell repertoires in COVID-19. As for the study in general: T cells, B-cell-depleted T cells, or PBMCs supplied cDNA or gDNA.

The germline gives CDR1 SEHNR, CDR2 FQNEAQ (reference sequence). The J segment lost 8 bases and the V segment lost 5 bases, leaving 16 bases of the junction unmatched. This CDR3 comprises 16 residues. Data came from immunoSEQ multiplex PCR; TCRdb stores just in-frame clones and leaves some out. The sample records over 150,000 clones, approximately 86% being singletons. The chain employs TRBV7-9 and TRBJ1-2; 8 nucleotides match TRBD1. This clonotype was sampled from a man in his sixties with COVID-19, enrolled during active disease. The source material was peripheral blood. CDR3 region: CASSPHRTGNSEGYTF. The CDR3 DNA reads TGTGCCAGCAGCCCACACCGGACAGGGAATTCCGAGGGCTACACCTTC.